Listed below are T cell receptor beta chains from one sample, sequenced in a study of OX40 agonist ivuxolimab in advanced cancers. Here immunoSEQ multiplex PCR was the method, and the copy in TCRdb shows in-frame clones only, minus some. The sample lists about 20,000 clones, approximately 90% occurring once. This specimen was CD4+ or CD8+ T cells sorted from blood, taken in a trial of the OX40 agonist ivuxolimab. The receptors originated from an adult with an advanced solid tumor such as melanoma, head and neck, liver or kidney cancer. CDR3s include the opening cysteine and the closing phenylalanine or tryptophan. The D gene is left open where the match is weak. Rows may omit the clone size; those that give it use once, few, many or a size class.

CASSLALKGQLNTGELFF,TGTGCCAGCAGCTTGGCTTTAAAGGGACAATTGAACACCGGGGAGCTGTTTTTT,TRBJ2-2,NA,NA,TRBV5-6
CAISEGRIIEAFF,TGTGCCATCAGTGAAGGGCGGATTATTGAAGCTTTCTTT,TRBJ1-1,NA,NA,TRBV10-3
CASRYQGHNYGYTF,TGTGCCAGCAGGTACCAGGGGCACAACTATGGCTACACCTTC,TRBJ1-2,NA,NA,TRBV6-5
CASSSQGADGYTF,TGTGCCAGCAGTTCCCAGGGGGCCGATGGCTACACCTTC,TRBJ1-2,TRBD1,few,TRBV6-5
CASSLGQAILFF,TGTGCCAGCAGCTTAGGACAGGCGATTCTGTTCTTC,TRBJ2-1,NA,NA,TRBV7-2
CASSPPGDLTYNEQFF,TGTGCCAGCAGCCCCCCTGGGGACTTAACCTACAATGAGCAGTTCTTC,TRBJ2-1,NA,NA,TRBV5-4
CASSLGAGGPDQPQHF,TGCGCCAGCAGCTTGGGGGCAGGGGGGCCCGATCAGCCCCAGCATTTT,TRBJ1-5,TRBD1,NA,TRBV5-1
CASSQDNYEQYF,TGTGCCAGCAGCCAAGACAACTACGAGCAGTACTTC,TRBJ2-7,NA,NA,TRBV13
CASSLRGKRQPQHF,TGTGCCAGCAGTTTAAGGGGGAAACGGCAGCCCCAGCATTTT,TRBJ1-5,NA,NA,TRBV27
CASSLSLGSAQPQHF,TGTGCCAGCAGTTTATCGCTGGGTTCGGCTCAGCCCCAGCATTTT,TRBJ1-5,NA,NA,TRBV27
CASSPGTVYGYTF,TGTGCCAGCAGCCCCGGGACAGTCTATGGCTACACCTTC,TRBJ1-2,TRBD1,NA,TRBV7-3
CASSPNLGMNTEAFF,TGCGCCAGCAGCCCAAATTTAGGGATGAACACTGAAGCTTTCTTT,TRBJ1-1,NA,few,TRBV4-1
CASSLDASHTGELFF,TGTGCCAGCAGCTTAGATGCTAGCCACACCGGGGAGCTGTTTTTT,TRBJ2-2,NA,NA,TRBV7-3
CSALRAGELRETQYF,TGCAGCGCCTTAAGGGCTGGGGAATTGAGAGAGACCCAGTACTTC,TRBJ2-5,NA,once,TRBV29-1
CASSSGGSGGDEQYF,TGTGCCAGCAGTTCAGGTGGCTCAGGGGGCGACGAGCAGTACTTC,TRBJ2-7,TRBD1,once,TRBV28
CASSSDRSSYNEQFF,TGTGCCAGCAGCTCCGACAGGAGCTCCTACAATGAGCAGTTCTTC,TRBJ2-1,NA,NA,TRBV7-3